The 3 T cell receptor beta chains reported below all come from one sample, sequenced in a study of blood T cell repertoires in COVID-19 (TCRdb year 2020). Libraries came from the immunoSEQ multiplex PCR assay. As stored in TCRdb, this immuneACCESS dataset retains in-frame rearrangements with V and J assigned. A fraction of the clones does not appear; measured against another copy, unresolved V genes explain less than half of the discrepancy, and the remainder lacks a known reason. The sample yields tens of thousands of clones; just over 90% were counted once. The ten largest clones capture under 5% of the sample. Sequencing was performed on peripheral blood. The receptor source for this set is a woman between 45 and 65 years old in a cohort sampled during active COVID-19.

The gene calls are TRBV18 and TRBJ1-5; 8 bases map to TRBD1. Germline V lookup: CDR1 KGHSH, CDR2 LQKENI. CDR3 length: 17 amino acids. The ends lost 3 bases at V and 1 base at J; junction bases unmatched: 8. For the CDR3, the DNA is TGTGCCAGCTCACCGTCCCGGGACAGGAGCAGCAATCAGCCCCAGCATTTT. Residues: CASSPSRDRSSNQPQHF.

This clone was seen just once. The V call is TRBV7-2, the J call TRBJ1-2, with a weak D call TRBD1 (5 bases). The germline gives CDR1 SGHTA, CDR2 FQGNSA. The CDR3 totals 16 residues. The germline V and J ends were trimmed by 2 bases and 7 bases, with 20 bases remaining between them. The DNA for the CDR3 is TGTGCCAGCAGCTTAAATGTAGGGGTGGGAACGGGTGGCTACACCTTC. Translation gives CASSLNVGVGTGGYTF.

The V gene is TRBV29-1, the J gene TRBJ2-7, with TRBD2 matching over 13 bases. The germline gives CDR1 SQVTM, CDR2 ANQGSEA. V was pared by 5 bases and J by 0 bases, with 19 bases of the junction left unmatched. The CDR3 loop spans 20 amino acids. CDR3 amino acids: CSVRTGSTWTSGSHSYEQYF. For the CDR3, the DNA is TGCAGCGTTCGGACAGGAAGCACGTGGACTAGCGGGAGTCACTCCTACGAGCAGTACTTC.